One and the same sample provided the 31 T cell receptor beta chains below, sequenced in a study of metastatic and nonmetastatic thyroid tumors. Patients had received no treatment of any kind before thyroid surgery. TCRdb called clones again from the PCR reads with MiXCR. The repertoire holds about 93,000 clones, with less than 10% as singletons. The sequenced sample consisted of blood. These receptors all stem from a female donor with papillary thyroid cancer or a benign thyroid nodule (not recorded which). Some clones in this sample may be carry-over from other donors' samples.

This clone occurred a few times. The V gene is TRBV20-1, the J gene TRBJ1-6; no clear D. Trimming shortened V by 2 bases and J by 10 bases, and 15 bases separated the two germline ends. Germline V CDR1 and CDR2: DFQATT, SNEGSKA (reference sequence). CDR3 length equals 14 residues. The CDR3 here is CSARYSGAGSPLHF. In DNA, the CDR3 is TGCAGTGCTAGATACTCGGGAGCGGGATCACCCCTCCACTTT.

This clone appeared many times. The chain recombines TRBV19 with TRBJ1-5, with TRBD1 as a possible D gene (5 bases). CDR1 is LNHDA, CDR2 SQIVND, per germline (reference sequence). The CDR3 runs 16 residues. V lost 4 bases, J lost 2 bases, and 15 bases lay in between. In DNA, the CDR3 is TGTGCCAGTAGTAAAACAGGTATGGGTGGCAATCAGCCCCAGCATTTT. It is translated as CASSKTGMGGNQPQHF.

This clone was recorded many times. The genes are TRBV3-1 and TRBJ1-3; D ambiguous. CDR3 length equals 15 residues. The germline CDR1 and CDR2 sequences are LGHDT and YNNKEL (reference sequence). The germline V and J ends were trimmed by 0 bases and 0 bases, with 6 bases remaining between them. The CDR3 spells CASSQDPNSGNTIYF. The DNA of the CDR3 is TGTGCCAGCAGCCAAGATCCAAACTCTGGAAACACCATATATTTT.

The J gene is TRBJ1-6, the V gene TRBV2; no firm D call. This CDR3 spans 16 amino acids. CDR1 is SNHLY and CDR2 is FYNNEI in the germline V gene. V lost 4 bases to trimming and J lost 4 bases, with 14 bases between them. The CDR3 DNA reads TGTGCCAGCAGTGCCTTGGACGGGGATTATAATTCACCCCTCCACTTT. Translation gives CASSALDGDYNSPLHF.

This clone was seen ten or more times. The rearrangement joins TRBV10-3 to TRBJ1-6, with 8 bases lining up with TRBD1. Per the germline V gene, CDR1 is ENHRY and CDR2 is SYGVKD. The trim removed 3 bases at V and 0 bases at J, leaving 1 base unmatched. The CDR3 extends over 16 amino acids. The DNA of the CDR3 is TGTGCCATCAGTGATCAGGGGGCCTCCTATAATTCACCCCTCCACTTT. As protein: CAISDQGASYNSPLHF.

The chain has TRBV6-1 and TRBJ1-5; D may be TRBD1 (5 bases). The germline V and J ends were trimmed by 7 bases and 3 bases, with 13 bases remaining between them. The CDR3 loop spans 14 amino acids. The germline CDR1 and CDR2 sequences are MNHNS and SASEGT. CDR3 coding DNA: TGTGCCAGCATTTCCAGGGTTATCAATCAGCCCCAGCATTTT. This codes for CASISRVINQPQHF.

This clone has at least ten counts. The chain combines TRBV6-1 with TRBJ1-2; 9 nucleotides align to TRBD1. The V and J ends lost 5 bases and 8 bases, in that order; junction bases with no gene match: 9. This CDR3 contains 14 residues. Germline V gene data show CDR1 as MNHNS and CDR2 as SASEGT. CDR3 region: CASSNNRGRIGYTF. In DNA, the CDR3 is TGTGCCAGCAGTAACAACAGGGGGCGCATCGGCTACACCTTC.

Here the CDR3 DNA reads TGTGCCAGCAGCCCCGGGACTAGCGGGGGGCTTTCCTACAATGAGCAGTTCTTC. It translates to CASSPGTSGGLSYNEQFF. The V and J genes are TRBV6-6 and TRBJ2-1; TRBD2 agrees at 15 bases. V lost 6 bases to trimming and J lost 1 base; unmatched junction nucleotides: 7. Germline V gene sequence: CDR1 MNHNY, CDR2 SVGAGI (reference sequence). CDR3 length: 18 residues.

This clone was counted at least ten times. The chain uses TRBV9 and TRBJ2-7; D is perhaps TRBD2 (5 bases). This CDR3 region has 13 residues. V was trimmed by 3 bases and J by 4 bases, leaving 11 bases between them. Germline CDR1 reads SGDLS; CDR2 reads YYNGEE. The CDR3, as DNA: TGTGCCAGCAGCGCGCCCTCGGGATACGAGCAGTACTTC. Protein: CASSAPSGYEQYF.

This clone was counted at least ten times. This chain joins TRBV11-2 and TRBJ2-1; 9 nucleotides agree with TRBD2. CDR3 length equals 18 residues. Germline V CDR1 and CDR2: SGHAT, FQNNGV. V was pared by 0 bases and J by 7 bases, with 13 bases of the junction left unmatched. The CDR3 bases are TGTGCCAGCAGCTTAGATGGCGGGGGGGCCGTTGCGTTGAATGAGCAGTTCTTC. This translates into CASSLDGGGAVALNEQFF. The full variable domain, completed using reference TRBV11-2 and TRBJ2-1, is EAGVAQSPRYKIIEKRQSVAFWCNPISGHATLYWYQQILGQGPKLLIQFQNNGVVDDSQLPKDRFSAERLKGVDSTLKIQPAKLEDSAVYLCASSLDGGGAVALNEQFFGPGTRLTVL.

In this sample, this clone turned up many times. The chain combines TRBV30 with TRBJ2-1; TRBD1 matches 8 bases. The CDR3 consists of 15 residues. Trimming took 2 bases from V and 5 from J; bases not matched to a gene: 8. The germline gives CDR1 GTSNPN, CDR2 SVGIG (reference sequence). As DNA, the CDR3 is TGTGCCTGGAGTTCAGGGGGCCTGGCCAACAATGAGCAGTTCTTC. It is translated as CAWSSGGLANNEQFF.

About this clone: This may be a read error: a much more frequent sequence differs by one nucleotide. This rearrangement joins TRBV10-1 to TRBJ2-3, with 11 bases identical to TRBD1. The CDR3 runs 16 residues. CDR1 WNHNN and CDR2 SYGVQD come from the germline V gene (reference sequence). Losses at the gene ends were 0 bases for V and 5 bases for J; bases not matched to a gene: 4. The DNA for the CDR3 is TGCGCCAGCAGTGAGTCGGGGACAGGGGGAGTAGATACGCAGTATTTT. Its protein product is CASSESGTGGVDTQYF.

In this sample, this clone turned up once. A junction boundary mismatches the germline segment, possibly from a read error. In DNA, the CDR3 is TGTGCCAGTCGTCCGGACTTTAATGAGCAGTTATTC. This encodes CASRPDFNEQLF. The chain links TRBV19 to TRBJ2-1, with D tentatively TRBD2 (5 bases). The CDR3 totals 12 residues. Germline V CDR1 and CDR2: LNHDA, SQIVND (reference sequence).

The table lists this clone with many counts. V and J are TRBV7-3 and TRBJ2-5; 10 nucleotides align to TRBD2. The CDR3 is 15 amino acids. Germline CDR1 reads SGHTA; CDR2 reads FQGTGA. The trim removed 2 bases at V and 4 bases at J, leaving 4 bases unmatched. This CDR3 is CASSLGLAGAETQYF. CDR3 sequence (DNA): TGTGCCAGCAGCTTAGGCCTAGCGGGGGCAGAGACCCAGTACTTC.

The chain joins TRBV6-5 to TRBJ2-3; 9 bases line up with TRBD2. The germline V gene has CDR1 MNHEY and CDR2 SVGAGI. The CDR3 consists of 17 residues. V dropped 2 bases and J dropped 3; count of bases not matched to a gene: 9. CDR3: CASSYQWSGGMTDTQYF. In nucleotides, the CDR3 is TGTGCCAGCAGTTACCAATGGAGCGGGGGGATGACAGATACGCAGTATTTT.

This clone was detected many times. This chain uses TRBV12-3 or TRBV12-4 with TRBJ1-1; 9 bases fit TRBD1. The CDR3 covers 15 residues. With 8 bases clipped from V and 11 bases from J, the junction kept 18 bases outside the gene matches. The CDR3 DNA sequence: TGTGCCAGCGGCGTGAAGACTGGGACAGGGTTGAGGGCTTTCTTT. This translates into CASGVKTGTGLRAFF.

This clone was detected many times. The V and J genes are TRBV4-2 and TRBJ1-6, with D uncertain. The ends were cut back, 5 bases at V and 0 bases at J, with 14 bases in the middle. This CDR3 is built from 17 residues. From germline, CDR1 is LGHNA and CDR2 YNFKEQ. The DNA for the CDR3 is TGTGCCAGCAGCGCAGGCTTCTTTGGCTCCTATAATTCACCCCTCCACTTT. Its translation: CASSAGFFGSYNSPLHF.

This chain joins TRBV5-1 and TRBJ2-7, with 8 bases matching TRBD1. V lost 3 bases and J lost 1; bases outside the gene matches: 9. Germline V CDR1 and CDR2: SGHRS, YFSETQ. CDR3 length equals 16 residues. CDR3 bases: TGCGCCAGCAGCTCGATAGGGACAGGACCTTCCTACGAGCAGTACTTC. This gives the protein CASSSIGTGPSYEQYF.

The rearrangement joins TRBV13 to TRBJ2-1; TRBD2 agrees at 11 bases. The germline V gene encodes CDR1 PRHDT and CDR2 FYEKMQ (reference sequence). The CDR3 contains 19 residues. The junction had 15 bases not matched to a gene; V was cut back by 5 bases and J by 3 bases. As DNA, the CDR3 is TGTGCCAGCAGCCCGGATAGCGGGGGGGCCTCCGGGGACTACAATGAGCAGTTCTTC. Translating gives CASSPDSGGASGDYNEQFF.

The CDR3 reads CASSHRRWGQAGGYTF. CDR3 sequence (DNA): TGTGCCAGCAGCCACCGCAGATGGGGACAGGCGGGGGGCTACACCTTC. J is TRBJ1-2 and V is TRBV3-1, with 8 bases identical to TRBD1. V lost 3 bases to trimming and J lost 8 bases; unmatched junction nucleotides: 14. Germline CDR1 reads LGHDT; CDR2 reads YNNKEL (reference sequence). The CDR3 is 16 residues long.

This clone was seen repeatedly, ten times or more. The J gene is TRBJ2-5, the V gene TRBV6-1; possibly TRBD1 or TRBD2 for D (5 bases each). The CDR3 contains 15 residues. Trimming pared 5 bases from V and 2 bases from J, leaving 15 bases between. Germline V gives CDR1 MNHNS, CDR2 SASEGT. CDR3 amino acids: CASSLDWGGQETQYF. The CDR3 nucleotides are TGTGCCAGCAGTTTGGACTGGGGCGGGCAAGAGACCCAGTACTTC.

This clone has ten or more counts. V gene TRBV20-1 combines with J gene TRBJ1-5; 10 nucleotides align to TRBD1. CDR1 and CDR2 (germline): DFQATT, SNEGSKA (reference sequence). CDR3 size: 15 residues. The ends lost 7 bases at V and 3 bases at J; junction bases unmatched: 9. The DNA of the CDR3 is TGCAGTGTCAGAGCCGGGACAGGGGTCAATCAGCCCCAGCATTTT. Its protein product is CSVRAGTGVNQPQHF.

The CDR3 region has the DNA TGCAGTGCCGATGGAAATATCCACAATGAGCAGTTCTTC. The encoded protein is CSADGNIHNEQFF. The V gene is TRBV20-1, the J gene TRBJ2-1; D gene ambiguous. The V and J ends lost 6 bases and 5 bases respectively, with 14 bases between them. The germline CDR1 and CDR2 sequences are DFQATT and SNEGSKA (reference sequence). The CDR3 spans 13 residues.

Ten or more counts support this clone. Within the sample, other DNA sequences also encode this same CDR3. The CDR3 is CASSFLLTNTEAFF. The DNA of the CDR3 is TGTGCCAGCAGCTTTCTACTTACGAACACTGAAGCTTTCTTT. V usage is TRBV5-5 and J usage is TRBJ1-1; D remains ambiguous. This CDR3 is 14 amino acids long. Germline V CDR1 and CDR2: SGHKS, YYEKEE (reference sequence). With 2 bases removed from V and 1 base from J, the gap between germline ends came to 9 bases.

This clone showed up many times. This sequence joins TRBV12-3 or TRBV12-4 and TRBJ1-2; no firm D call. The V and J ends lost 3 bases and 1 base respectively, with 0 bases between them. This CDR3 comprises 11 residues. This CDR3 reads CASSFNYGYTF. DNA of the CDR3: TGTGCCAGCAGTTTTAACTATGGCTACACCTTC.

The V and J genes are TRBV2 and TRBJ2-7, with 8 bases lining up with TRBD1. CDR3 size: 14 residues. V was clipped by 7 bases and J by 5 bases; unmatched bases: 10. Germline CDR1 SNHLY, CDR2 FYNNEI. The CDR3 sequence: CASIADRAKDEQYF. The CDR3 DNA reads as TGTGCCAGCATCGCGGACAGGGCTAAGGACGAGCAGTACTTC.

This clone was recorded many times. This chain uses TRBV10-3 with TRBJ2-7; possibly TRBD2 for D (6 bases). With 2 bases removed from V and 2 bases from J, the gap between germline ends came to 10 bases. Germline V gene data show CDR1 as ENHRY and CDR2 as SYGVKD. This CDR3 is 14 amino acids long. CDR3 sequence: CAISEASAPYEQYF. DNA of the CDR3: TGTGCCATCAGTGAGGCTAGCGCGCCCTACGAGCAGTACTTC.

This clone was picked up many times. V usage is TRBV5-4 and J usage is TRBJ2-3; D gene ambiguous. This CDR3 region has 14 residues. Germline V gene lookup returns CDR1 SGHNT and CDR2 YYREEE (reference sequence). Trimming cost V 0 bases and J 0 bases, with 5 bases left between them. CDR3 nucleotides: TGTGCCAGCAGCTTGGACAGTAGCACAGATACGCAGTATTTT. It codes for CASSLDSSTDTQYF.

This clone was seen many times. The rearrangement links TRBV19 to TRBJ1-1; weak D call: TRBD1 (6 bases). V shed 2 bases and J shed 0 bases, with 10 bases lying between them. CDR1 is LNHDA, CDR2 SQIVND, per germline (reference sequence). CDR3 length: 15 amino acids. The CDR3 coding sequence is TGTGCCAGTAGTATAAGCGACAGGATGAACACTGAAGCTTTCTTT. Protein: CASSISDRMNTEAFF. Together with reference TRBV19 and TRBJ1-1, the CDR3 gives the full variable domain: DGGITQSPKYLFRKEGQNVTLSCEQNLNHDAMYWYRQDPGQGLRLIYYSQIVNDFQKGDIAEGYSVSREKKESFPLTVTSAQKNPTAFYLCASSISDRMNTEAFFGQGTRLTVV.

This clone came up many times. The chain uses TRBV7-3 and TRBJ2-3, with D possibly TRBD2 on 6 matching bases. The CDR3 totals 13 residues. Germline CDR1 and CDR2: SGHTA and FQGTGA. The V end was cut by 5 bases, the J end by 4 bases, with 10 bases between. The CDR3 reads CASSQGEADTQYF. CDR3 bases: TGTGCCAGCAGCCAAGGGGAGGCAGATACGCAGTATTTT.

This clone was counted at least ten times. The chain uses TRBV30 and TRBJ2-7; 10 bases agree with TRBD1. The ends lost 3 bases at V and 2 bases at J; junction bases unmatched: 7. Germline-derived CDR1 and CDR2 are GTSNPN and SVGIG (reference sequence). The length of the CDR3 is 15 residues. CDR3 protein: CAWRGGTGVAYEQYF. In nucleotides, the CDR3 is TGTGCCTGGAGGGGAGGGACAGGGGTGGCCTACGAGCAGTACTTC.